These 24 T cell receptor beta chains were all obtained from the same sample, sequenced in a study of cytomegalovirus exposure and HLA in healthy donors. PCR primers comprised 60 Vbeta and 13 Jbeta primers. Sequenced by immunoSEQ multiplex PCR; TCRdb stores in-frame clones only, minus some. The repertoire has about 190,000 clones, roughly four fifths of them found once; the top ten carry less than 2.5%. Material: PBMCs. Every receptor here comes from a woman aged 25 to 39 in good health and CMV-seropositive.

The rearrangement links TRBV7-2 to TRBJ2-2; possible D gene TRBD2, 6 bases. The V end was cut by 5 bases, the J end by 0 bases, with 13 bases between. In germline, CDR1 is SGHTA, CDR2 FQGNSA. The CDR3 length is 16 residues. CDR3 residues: CASSAYGGTNTGELFF. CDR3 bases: TGTGCCAGCAGCGCCTATGGGGGGACGAACACCGGGGAGCTGTTTTTT. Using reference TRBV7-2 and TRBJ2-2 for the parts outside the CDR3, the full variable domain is GAGVSQSPSNKVTEKGKDVELRCDPISGHTALYWYRQSLGQGLEFLIYFQGNSAPDKSGLPSDRFSAERTGGSVSTLTIQRTQQEDSAVYLCASSAYGGTNTGELFFGEGSRLTVL.

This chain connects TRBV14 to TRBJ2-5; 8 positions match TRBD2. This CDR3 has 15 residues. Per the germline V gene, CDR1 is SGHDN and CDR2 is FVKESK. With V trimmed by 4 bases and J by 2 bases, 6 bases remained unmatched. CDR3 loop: CASSRQRGPQETQYF. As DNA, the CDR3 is TGTGCCAGCAGCCGGCAGCGGGGGCCTCAAGAGACCCAGTACTTC.

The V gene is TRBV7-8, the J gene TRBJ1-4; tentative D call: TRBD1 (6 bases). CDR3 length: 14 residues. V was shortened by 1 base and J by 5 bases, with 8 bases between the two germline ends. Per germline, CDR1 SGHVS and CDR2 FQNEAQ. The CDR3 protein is CASSLGTENEKLFF. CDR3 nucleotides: TGTGCCAGCAGCTTAGGGACAGAAAATGAAAAACTGTTTTTT.

CDR3 in DNA: TGCGCCAGCAGCTTGCGTTGGCCCACCACCTACGAGCAGTACTTC. As protein: CASSLRWPTTYEQYF. The rearrangement uses TRBV5-1 and TRBJ2-7, with no clear D. The V end was cut by 1 base, the J end by 2 bases, with 13 bases between. The CDR3 length is 15 residues. Germline-derived CDR1 and CDR2 are SGHRS and YFSETQ. The full variable domain, completed using reference TRBV5-1 and TRBJ2-7, is KAGVTQTPRYLIKTRGQQVTLSCSPISGHRSVSWYQQTPGQGLQFLFEYFSETQRNKGNFPGRFSGRQFSNSRSEMNVSTLELGDSALYLCASSLRWPTTYEQYFGPGTRLTVT.

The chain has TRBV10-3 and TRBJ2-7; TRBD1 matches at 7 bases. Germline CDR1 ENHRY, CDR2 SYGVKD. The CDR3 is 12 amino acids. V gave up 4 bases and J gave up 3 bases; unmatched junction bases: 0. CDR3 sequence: CAISGTGYEQYF. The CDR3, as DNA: TGTGCCATCAGTGGGACAGGCTACGAGCAGTACTTC.

The CDR3, as DNA: TGTGCCAGCGGCCCAGGACAAACCTACGAGCAGTACTTC. This translates into CASGPGQTYEQYF. The chain couples TRBV6-5 to TRBJ2-7; D possibly corresponds to TRBD1 (5 bases). This CDR3 contains 13 residues. Germline V lookup: CDR1 MNHEY, CDR2 SVGAGI. V gave up 8 bases and J gave up 2 bases, with 13 bases separating them.

CDR3 sequence reads: CASSPLQGDTGELFF. Written as DNA, the CDR3 is TGTGCCAGCTCACCACTCCAGGGGGACACCGGGGAGCTGTTTTTT. The chain combines TRBV18 with TRBJ2-2; 7 bases align to TRBD1. This CDR3 has 15 amino acids. Trimming at V came to 1 base and at J to 3 bases, leaving 2 bases not matched to a gene. CDR1 and CDR2 from the germline V gene are KGHSH and LQKENI.

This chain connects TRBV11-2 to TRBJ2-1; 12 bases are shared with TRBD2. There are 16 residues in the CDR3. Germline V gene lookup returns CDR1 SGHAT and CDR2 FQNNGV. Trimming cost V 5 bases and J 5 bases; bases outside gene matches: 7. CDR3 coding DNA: TGTGCCAGCAGCCCACCGGGACTAGCGGGCAACAATGAGCAGTTCTTC. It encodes CASSPPGLAGNNEQFF.

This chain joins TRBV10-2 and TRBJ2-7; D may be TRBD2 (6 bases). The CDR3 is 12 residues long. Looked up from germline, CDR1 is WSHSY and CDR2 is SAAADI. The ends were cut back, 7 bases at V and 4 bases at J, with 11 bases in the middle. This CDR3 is CASKREWYEQYF. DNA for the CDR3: TGCGCCAGCAAACGGGAGTGGTACGAGCAGTACTTC.

The CDR3 region has the DNA TGTGCCAGCAGCCCGAGCGGGACCACCTACAATGAGCAGTTCTTC. Its translation: CASSPSGTTYNEQFF. This chain uses TRBV7-3 with TRBJ2-1, with 7 bases fitting TRBD2. Losses at the gene ends were 5 bases for V and 2 bases for J; bases not matched to a gene: 6. The CDR3 runs to 15 residues. Germline loops: CDR1 SGHTA, CDR2 FQGTGA.

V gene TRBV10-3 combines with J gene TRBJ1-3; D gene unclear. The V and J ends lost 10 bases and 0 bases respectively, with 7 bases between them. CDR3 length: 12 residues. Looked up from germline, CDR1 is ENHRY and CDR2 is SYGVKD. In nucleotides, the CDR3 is TGTGCCAGCGCGGGCTCTGGAAACACCATATATTTT. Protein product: CASAGSGNTIYF.

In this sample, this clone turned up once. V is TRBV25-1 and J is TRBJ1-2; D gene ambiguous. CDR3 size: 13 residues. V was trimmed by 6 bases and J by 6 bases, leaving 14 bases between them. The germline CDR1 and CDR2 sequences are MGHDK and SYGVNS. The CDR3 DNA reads TGTGCCAGCAGGGCCCATCTAGCGAATGGCTACACCTTC. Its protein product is CASRAHLANGYTF.

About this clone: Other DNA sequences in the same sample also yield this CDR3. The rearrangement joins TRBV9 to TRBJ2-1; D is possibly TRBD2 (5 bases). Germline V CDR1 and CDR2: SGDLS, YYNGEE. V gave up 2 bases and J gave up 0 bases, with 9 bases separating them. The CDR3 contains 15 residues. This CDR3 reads CASSVGGLSYNEQFF. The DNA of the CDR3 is TGTGCCAGCAGCGTTGGCGGACTCTCCTACAATGAGCAGTTCTTC.

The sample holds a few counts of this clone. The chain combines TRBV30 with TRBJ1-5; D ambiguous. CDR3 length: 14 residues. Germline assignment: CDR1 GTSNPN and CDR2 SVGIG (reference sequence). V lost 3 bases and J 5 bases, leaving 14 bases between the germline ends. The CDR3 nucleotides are TGTGCCTGGAGCCCCGGAGAGAAGTATCAGCCCCAGCATTTT. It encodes CAWSPGEKYQPQHF.

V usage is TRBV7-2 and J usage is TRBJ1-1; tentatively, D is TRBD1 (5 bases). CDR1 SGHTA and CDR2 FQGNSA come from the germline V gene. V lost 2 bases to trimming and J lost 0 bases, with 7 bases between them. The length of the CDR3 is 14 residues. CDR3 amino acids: CASSLRGMNTEAFF. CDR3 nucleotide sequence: TGTGCCAGCAGCTTAAGGGGCATGAACACTGAAGCTTTCTTT. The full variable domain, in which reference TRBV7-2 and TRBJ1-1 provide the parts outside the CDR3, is GAGVSQSPSNKVTEKGKDVELRCDPISGHTALYWYRQSLGQGLEFLIYFQGNSAPDKSGLPSDRFSAERTGGSVSTLTIQRTQQEDSAVYLCASSLRGMNTEAFFGQGTRLTVV.

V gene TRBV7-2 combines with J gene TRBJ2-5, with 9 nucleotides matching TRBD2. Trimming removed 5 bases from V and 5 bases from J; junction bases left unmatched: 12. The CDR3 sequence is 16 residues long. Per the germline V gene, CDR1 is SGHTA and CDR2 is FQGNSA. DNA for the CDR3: TGTGCCAGCAGCGAGGGGATAGCGGGGGCATGGGAGACCCAGTACTTC. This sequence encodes CASSEGIAGAWETQYF. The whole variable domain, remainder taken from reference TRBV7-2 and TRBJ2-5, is GAGVSQSPSNKVTEKGKDVELRCDPISGHTALYWYRQSLGQGLEFLIYFQGNSAPDKSGLPSDRFSAERTGGSVSTLTIQRTQQEDSAVYLCASSEGIAGAWETQYFGPGTRLLVL.

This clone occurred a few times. The CDR3 DNA follows: TGTGCCAGCAGTAGTATTGGCAGGGGGGTTAAGACTGAAGCTTTCTTT. Translated, it gives CASSSIGRGVKTEAFF. The chain has TRBV28 and TRBJ1-1, with 7 bases that match TRBD1. The germline V gene has CDR1 MDHEN and CDR2 SYDVKM. The CDR3 consists of 16 residues. J gave up 5 bases and V 5 bases, and 14 bases lay outside the gene matches.

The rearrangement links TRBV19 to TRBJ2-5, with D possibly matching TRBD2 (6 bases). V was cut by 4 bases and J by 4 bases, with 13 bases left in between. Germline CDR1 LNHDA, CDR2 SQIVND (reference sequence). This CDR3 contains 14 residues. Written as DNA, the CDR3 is TGTGCCAGTAGTAATGGGCGGGGTTCAGAGACCCAGTACTTC. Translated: CASSNGRGSETQYF.

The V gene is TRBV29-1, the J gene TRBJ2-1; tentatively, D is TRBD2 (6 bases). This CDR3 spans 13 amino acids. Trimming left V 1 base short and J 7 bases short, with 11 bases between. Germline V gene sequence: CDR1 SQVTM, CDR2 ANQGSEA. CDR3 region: CSVEARRENEQFF. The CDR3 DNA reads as TGCAGCGTTGAAGCAAGGCGGGAAAATGAGCAGTTCTTC.

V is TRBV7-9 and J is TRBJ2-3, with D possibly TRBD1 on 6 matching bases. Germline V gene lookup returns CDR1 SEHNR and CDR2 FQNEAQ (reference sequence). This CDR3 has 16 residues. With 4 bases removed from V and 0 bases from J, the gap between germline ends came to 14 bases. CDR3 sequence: CASSYGQSISTDTQYF. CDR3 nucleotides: TGTGCCAGCAGCTATGGACAGTCCATCAGCACAGATACGCAGTATTTT. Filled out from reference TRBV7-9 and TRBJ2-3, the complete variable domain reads DTGVSQNPRHKITKRGQNVTFRCDPISEHNRLYWYRQTLGQGPEFLTYFQNEAQLEKSRLLSDRFSAERPKGSFSTLEIQRTEQGDSAMYLCASSYGQSISTDTQYFGPGTRLTVL.

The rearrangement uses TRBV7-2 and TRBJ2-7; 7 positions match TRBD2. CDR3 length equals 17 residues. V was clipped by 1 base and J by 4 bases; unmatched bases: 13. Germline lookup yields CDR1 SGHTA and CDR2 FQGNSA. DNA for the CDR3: TGTGCCAGCAGCTTAGAGGAGATGCGACTAGCTGCTTACGAGCAGTACTTC. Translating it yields CASSLEEMRLAAYEQYF.

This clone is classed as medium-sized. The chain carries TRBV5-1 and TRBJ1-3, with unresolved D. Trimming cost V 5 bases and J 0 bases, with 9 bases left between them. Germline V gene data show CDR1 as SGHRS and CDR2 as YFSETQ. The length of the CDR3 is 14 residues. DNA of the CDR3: TGCGCCAGCAGTCAGGCGAGCTCTGGAAACACCATATATTTT. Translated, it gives CASSQASSGNTIYF.

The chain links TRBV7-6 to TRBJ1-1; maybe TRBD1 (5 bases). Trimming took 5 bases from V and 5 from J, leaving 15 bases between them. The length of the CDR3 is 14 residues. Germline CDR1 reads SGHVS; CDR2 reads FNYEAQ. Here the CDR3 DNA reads TGTGCCAGCAGCCCGCTCCCCAGGGATACTGAAGCTTTCTTT. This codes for CASSPLPRDTEAFF.

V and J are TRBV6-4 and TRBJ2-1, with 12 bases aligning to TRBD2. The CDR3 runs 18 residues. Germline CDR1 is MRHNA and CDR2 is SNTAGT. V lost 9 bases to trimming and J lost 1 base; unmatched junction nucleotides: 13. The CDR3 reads CARTKELAGGESYNEQFF. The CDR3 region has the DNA TGTGCCAGGACCAAAGAACTAGCGGGAGGAGAATCCTACAATGAGCAGTTCTTC.